The rows below give T cell receptor beta chains drawn from one sample of a study of regulatory T cells in long-lasting Graves disease. TCRdb independently ran MiXCR on the multiplex PCR reads; one entry per CDR3 protein. The data hold approximately 300,000 distinct CDR3 sequences, with 15% to 20% observed a single time. Material: peripheral blood mononuclear cells (PBMCs), obtained at new diagnosis, from a patient treated with antithyroid drugs. These TCRs come from a female donor with Graves disease. CDR3s include the opening cysteine and the closing phenylalanine or tryptophan. The order of the fields is clone size, D gene, V gene, J gene, CDR3 protein, CDR3 DNA. D genes are given only for firm matches. The size of a clone is reported for some rows only, either as once, few or many, or as a class for expanded clones.

many,NA,TRBV28,TRBJ1-5,CASSLSAFNQPQHF,TGTGCCAGCAGTTTATCCGCTTTCAATCAGCCCCAGCATTTT
few,NA,TRBV14,TRBJ2-7,CASSRVDRLYEQYF,TGTGCCAGCAGCCGTGTGGACAGACTCTACGAGCAGTACTTC
few,TRBD1,TRBV6-1,TRBJ2-2,CASRFTGDTGELFF,TGTGCCAGCAGATTCACAGGGGACACCGGGGAGCTGTTTTTT
many,NA,TRBV2,TRBJ1-2,CASRPLGGGYTF,TGTGCCAGCAGACCTCTCGGGGGTGGCTACACCTTC
many,NA,TRBV19,TRBJ1-6,CASSIQVTAVRYNSPLHF,TGTGCCAGTAGTATTCAGGTGACAGCCGTACGCTATAATTCACCCCTCCACTTT
many,NA,TRBV19,TRBJ1-3,CASQATEYSGNTIYF,TGTGCCAGTCAGGCGACGGAGTACTCTGGAAACACCATATATTTT
many,TRBD1,TRBV7-2,TRBJ2-1,CASLRGTSSYNEQFF,TGTGCCAGCCTCAGGGGGACGAGCTCCTACAATGAGCAGTTCTTC
NA,TRBD1,TRBV12-3/TRBV12-4,TRBJ2-7,CASSPQGISYEQYF,TGTGCCAGCAGTCCACAGGGGATCTCCTACGAGCAGTACTTC
NA,NA,TRBV2,TRBJ1-6,CASSPRTGGYGSPLHF,TGTGCCAGCAGCCCCCGGACGGGGGGGTATGGTTCACCCCTCCACTTT
NA,NA,TRBV13,TRBJ1-4,CASSSGTVLGDRNEKLFF,TGTGCCAGCAGCTCCGGTACCGTCCTCGGTGACCGTAATGAAAAACTGTTTTTT
few,TRBD2,TRBV7-2,TRBJ2-5,CASSLKQFDSGRVQETQYF,TGTGCCAGCAGCTTAAAGCAATTTGATAGCGGGAGGGTGCAAGAGACCCAGTACTTC
many,NA,TRBV18,TRBJ1-3,CASSPNFVISGNTIYF,TGTGCCAGCTCACCTAACTTTGTCATCTCTGGAAACACCATATATTTT
NA,TRBD2,TRBV27,TRBJ2-3,CASRRLAKTTDTQYF,TGTGCCAGCAGAAGACTAGCCAAAACCACAGATACGCAGTATTTT
NA,NA,TRBV2,TRBJ2-7,CASKRSYIAAYEQYF,TGTGCCAGCAAGAGGAGCTACATCGCGGCCTACGAGCAGTACTTC
many,NA,TRBV30,TRBJ1-5,CAWSVRQRGDQPQHF,TGTGCCTGGAGTGTACGACAACGAGGGGATCAGCCCCAGCATTTT
many,NA,TRBV15,TRBJ1-6,CATSRDSARPRDSPLHF,TGTGCCACCAGCAGAGATTCTGCCCGGCCTAGGGATTCACCCCTCCACTTT
many,NA,TRBV4-1,TRBJ1-1,CASSQTNTEAFF,TGTGCCAGCAGCCAAACCAACACTGAAGCTTTCTTT
many,TRBD1,TRBV9,TRBJ2-3,CASSAGQGTNTDTQYF,TGTGCCAGCAGCGCTGGACAGGGGACAAACACAGATACGCAGTATTTT
many,NA,TRBV28,TRBJ1-1,CASSLRREGNTEAFF,TGTGCCAGCAGTTTAAGGCGGGAGGGGAACACTGAAGCTTTCTTT
many,TRBD2,TRBV20-1,TRBJ2-3,CSAQPRTSGGTDTQYF,TGCAGTGCCCAACCGAGGACTAGCGGGGGCACAGATACGCAGTATTTT
NA,NA,TRBV28,TRBJ2-7,CASSLGLANYEQYF,TGTGCCAGCAGTTTAGGGCTAGCGAACTACGAGCAGTACTTC
many,TRBD1,TRBV12-3/TRBV12-4,TRBJ1-4,CASSFQGGEKLFF,TGTGCCAGCAGTTTCCAGGGGGGTGAAAAACTGTTTTTT
many,NA,TRBV2,TRBJ2-1,CASSEDGYRGEQFF,TGTGCCAGCAGTGAAGACGGTTATAGAGGTGAGCAGTTCTTC
many,TRBD2,TRBV5-1,TRBJ2-1,CASSSPSGGPYNEQFF,TGTGCCAGCAGCTCACCCAGCGGGGGTCCCTACAATGAGCAGTTCTTC
NA,TRBD2,TRBV6-1,TRBJ2-1,CASSELLAGAVGYNEQFF,TGTGCCAGCAGTGAATTACTAGCGGGAGCGGTGGGGTACAATGAGCAGTTCTTC
many,NA,TRBV5-8,TRBJ2-1,CASKWGSYNEQFF,TGTGCCAGCAAATGGGGTAGCTACAATGAGCAGTTCTTC
many,NA,TRBV12-3/TRBV12-4,TRBJ1-4,CASSIAKGFGEKLFF,TGTGCCAGCAGTATCGCCAAGGGATTTGGGGAAAAACTGTTTTTT
many,NA,TRBV12-3/TRBV12-4,TRBJ2-6,CASSLVSETGANVLTF,TGTGCCAGCAGTTTGGTTTCGGAGACTGGGGCCAACGTCCTGACTTTC
few,TRBD2,TRBV7-9,TRBJ2-4,CASRAGGKNIQYF,TGTGCCAGCAGAGCGGGAGGGAAAAACATTCAGTACTTC
many,TRBD2,TRBV25-1,TRBJ2-7,CASIEKREVLYEQYF,TGTGCCAGTATAGAAAAGCGGGAGGTCCTCTACGAGCAGTACTTC